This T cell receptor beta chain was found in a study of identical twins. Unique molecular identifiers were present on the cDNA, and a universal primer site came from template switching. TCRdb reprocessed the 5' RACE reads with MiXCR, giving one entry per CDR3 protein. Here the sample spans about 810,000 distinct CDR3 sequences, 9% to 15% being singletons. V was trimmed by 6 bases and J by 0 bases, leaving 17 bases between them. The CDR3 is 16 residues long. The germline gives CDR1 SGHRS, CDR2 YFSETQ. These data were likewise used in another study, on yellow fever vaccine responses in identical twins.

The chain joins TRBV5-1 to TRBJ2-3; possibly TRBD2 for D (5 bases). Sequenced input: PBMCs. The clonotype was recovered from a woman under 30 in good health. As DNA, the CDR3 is TGCGCCAGCAAACTAGGGAGATCGACTAGCACAGATACGCAGTATTTT. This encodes CASKLGRSTSTDTQYF.